This TCR beta chain was found in a study of blood T cell repertoires in COVID-19. Study at large: Italy, Spain and the United States were the sources of the convalescent and acute COVID-19 samples. The analysed material was cDNA or gDNA that came from T cells, B-cell-depleted T cells, or PBMCs.

Germline-derived CDR1 and CDR2 are GTSNPN and SVGIG (reference sequence). V was clipped by 2 bases and J by 4 bases; unmatched bases: 7. The CDR3 sequence is 14 residues long. Only in-frame clones appear in the TCRdb table, and some are missing; sequencing was by immunoSEQ multiplex PCR. The table lists about 200,000 clones, approximately 84% of them singletons, with under 2.5% in the top ten. The sample comprised peripheral blood. This TCR derives from a man aged 40-50 years with active or convalescent COVID-19. The chain recombines TRBV30 with TRBJ1-2, with 7 bases matching TRBD1. As DNA, the CDR3 is TGTGCCTGGAGTTCGACAGGGACCGGCTATGGCTACACCTTC. This translates into CAWSSTGTGYGYTF.